This T cell receptor (beta chain) originates from a study of shared clonotypes between healthy human individuals. Across the whole study: Donors, aged 18 to 49, were a couple of women and three men.

Germline V gene data show CDR1 as MGHRA and CDR2 as YSYEKL. Trimming removed 8 bases from V and 3 bases from J; junction bases left unmatched: 9. This CDR3 comprises 16 residues. TCRdb's copy holds only in-frame clones and misses some; the assay was immunoSEQ multiplex PCR. The table records 450,000 to 600,000 clones, roughly 85% of them present only once. Study conclusions and caveats: Clonotype sharing among donors was thought likely to change with sequencing depth.

Turning to this clone: Its target is not known.

Sequencing used PBMCs. The TCR sequence derives from a middle-aged woman in good health. Some clones in this sample may be carry-over from other donors' samples. This rearrangement joins TRBV4-1 to TRBJ2-5; 13 bases are shared with TRBD2. The CDR3 nucleotides read TGCGCCAGCCAGCCGGGACTAGCGGGACCAAAAGAGACCCAGTACTTC. This sequence encodes CASQPGLAGPKETQYF.